This TCR beta chain is drawn from a study of breast tumors, draining lymph nodes, adjacent tissues. Samples came from axillary lymph nodes draining the breast cancer. Study-level results: Compared with lymph nodes, tumors were less diverse; compared with nontumor tissue, more. That most tumor T cells come from lymph nodes remained unproven.

Germline loops: CDR1 MNHNY, CDR2 SVGAGI (reference sequence). The CDR3 runs to 14 residues. Trimming stripped 0 bases from V and 5 bases from J, with 8 bases between. This clonotype was detected ten times or more. The antigen is undetermined. MiXCR was run by TCRdb on the multiplex PCR reads, yielding one entry per CDR3 protein. The sample records around 130,000 distinct CDR3 sequences, just under 20% being singletons. The material sequenced was axillary lymph node tissue. This chain links TRBV6-6 with TRBJ2-1, with D possibly matching TRBD2 (5 bases). This receptor was obtained from a female donor with breast cancer. Some clones in this sample may be carry-over from other donors' samples. CDR3 DNA sequence: TGTGCCAGCAGTTACTCGCCGGGGAACAATGAGCAGTTCTTC. Its translation is CASSYSPGNNEQFF.